This passage covers 20 T cell receptor beta chains from one sample sequenced in a study of blood T cell repertoires in COVID-19. Clones were sequenced by immunoSEQ multiplex PCR, and TCRdb holds only the in-frame ones, with some missing. The sample has 56,000 or so clones; roughly 90% are singletons. Specimen: peripheral blood. Receptors originate from a human donor in a cohort sampled during active COVID-19.

This clone was observed once. The chain couples TRBV10-3 to TRBJ2-2; D gene unclear. V lost 2 bases, J lost 0 bases, and 19 bases lay in between. CDR3 size: 19 residues. Per germline, CDR1 ENHRY and CDR2 SYGVKD. The CDR3, as DNA: TGTGCCATCAGTGAGCTAGAACCCTTGGCAACAACGAACACCGGGGAGCTGTTTTTT. Protein sequence: CAISELEPLATTNTGELFF.

The V call is TRBV6-2 or TRBV6-3, the J call TRBJ2-7; 7 bases align to TRBD2. CDR1 and CDR2 from the germline V gene are MNHEY and SVGEGT. CDR3 length: 16 amino acids. The J segment lost 2 bases and the V segment lost 2 bases, leaving 9 bases of the junction unmatched. CDR3 in amino acids: CASSYVEGLRPYEQYF. Written as DNA, the CDR3 is TGTGCCAGCAGTTACGTAGAGGGACTACGACCCTACGAGCAGTACTTC.

This chain joins TRBV30 and TRBJ1-6, with unresolved D. V lost 3 bases and J lost 17, with 17 bases in between. CDR1 and CDR2 (germline): GTSNPN, SVGIG (reference sequence). The CDR3 has 12 amino acids. CDR3 nucleotide sequence: TGTGCCTGGAGGCTCGGGGTTGGGCAGATCCACTTT. Its protein product is CAWRLGVGQIHF.

The CDR3 bases are TGTGCCAGTCGCGGGCAGGGGGTTGGCACTGAAGCTTTCTTT. Its protein is CASRGQGVGTEAFF. V gene TRBV2 combines with J gene TRBJ1-1; 7 bases align to TRBD1. Trimming at V came to 9 bases and at J to 4 bases, leaving 11 bases not matched to a gene. This CDR3 has 14 amino acids. Germline loops: CDR1 SNHLY, CDR2 FYNNEI.

The chain has TRBV7-2 and TRBJ1-3; 10 nucleotides agree with TRBD1. The CDR3 consists of 15 residues. CDR1 and CDR2 (germline): SGHTA, FQGNSA. V was pared by 3 bases and J by 5 bases, with 4 bases of the junction left unmatched. CDR3 region: CASSFGQGDRNTIYF. The DNA for the CDR3 is TGTGCCAGCAGCTTTGGACAGGGGGATCGAAACACCATATATTTT.

The chain uses TRBV27 and TRBJ2-4, with 9 bases fitting TRBD1. V shed 0 bases, J shed 2 bases, and the junction held 14 bases outside the gene matches. This CDR3 is built from 20 residues. Looked up from germline, CDR1 is MNHEY and CDR2 is SMNVEV (reference sequence). In nucleotides, the CDR3 is TGTGCCAGCAGTTTATCGGTGGAGGCGACAGGGGGTAGAACCAAAAACATTCAGTACTTC. This translates into CASSLSVEATGGRTKNIQYF.

The chain links TRBV6-5 to TRBJ1-2; D is perhaps TRBD1 (6 bases). Germline CDR1 MNHEY, CDR2 SVGAGI. V was shortened by 6 bases and J by 6 bases, with 11 bases between the two germline ends. The CDR3 spans 12 residues. In DNA form, the CDR3 reads TGTGCCAGCAGCCCCAGGGGACATGGCTACACCTTC. It codes for CASSPRGHGYTF.

The chain links TRBV7-2 to TRBJ2-3; 7 nucleotides align to TRBD1. The CDR3 is made up of 15 amino acids. Germline V gene lookup returns CDR1 SGHTA and CDR2 FQGNSA. With V trimmed by 1 base and J by 4 bases, 5 bases remained unmatched. The CDR3: CASSLGGQRPDTQYF. The CDR3 DNA sequence: TGTGCCAGCAGCTTAGGGGGACAGAGACCAGATACGCAGTATTTT.

The V and J genes are TRBV19 and TRBJ2-7; D is possibly TRBD2 (6 bases). CDR1 LNHDA and CDR2 SQIVND come from the germline V gene (reference sequence). CDR3 size: 14 residues. Trimming removed 7 bases at V and 2 bases at J, with 15 bases between. The CDR3 sequence is CASKESGVPYEQYF. CDR3 nucleotides: TGTGCCAGTAAGGAATCGGGGGTCCCCTACGAGCAGTACTTC.

The chain carries TRBV4-3 and TRBJ2-5; D is possibly TRBD2 (5 bases). The V end was cut by 0 bases, the J end by 10 bases, with 9 bases between. This CDR3 has 12 amino acids. The germline V gene has CDR1 LGHNA and CDR2 YSLEER. DNA of the CDR3: TGCGCCAGCAGCCAAGACGGCCGGGGCCAGTACTTC. Amino acid sequence: CASSQDGRGQYF.

The chain recombines TRBV29-1 with TRBJ2-5; D gene ambiguous. The CDR3 is 11 amino acids. From germline, CDR1 is SQVTM and CDR2 ANQGSEA. Trimming took off 4 bases at V and 1 base at J, with 4 bases between the two ends. The CDR3 bases are TGCAGCGTTGGAGTCCAAGAGACCCAGTACTTC. Protein sequence: CSVGVQETQYF.

This clone appeared a few times. The rearrangement joins TRBV21-1 to TRBJ2-6; the table gives TRBD1 as D, unverified against the DNA. TRBV21-1 is an annotated pseudogene. The CDR3 is 23 amino acids. The DNA for the CDR3 is TGTGCCAGCAGCCACCGGAAGGAGATTCGGGACAGGCCTGCGAGCTCTGGGGCCAACGTCCTGACTTTC. It encodes CASSHRKEIRDRPASSGANVLTF.

The chain is built from TRBV7-9 and TRBJ2-1; D not resolved. The germline V gene encodes CDR1 SEHNR and CDR2 FQNEAQ (reference sequence). The germline V and J ends were trimmed by 2 bases and 9 bases, with 17 bases remaining between them. The CDR3 runs 15 residues. The CDR3 DNA is TGTGCCAGCAGCTTATTCGGCCCGGGTTCGGGTGAGCAGTTCTTC. This gives the protein CASSLFGPGSGEQFF.

J is TRBJ1-1 and V is TRBV5-1, with no clear D. Trimming removed 2 bases from V and 1 base from J, with 12 bases in between. This CDR3 has 15 residues. The germline CDR1 and CDR2 sequences are SGHRS and YFSETQ. CDR3 in DNA: TGCGCCAGCAGCTTTACAAACGTGAAGAACACTGAAGCTTTCTTT. Protein: CASSFTNVKNTEAFF.

The rearrangement links TRBV5-1 to TRBJ2-3; TRBD2 matches at 9 bases. J lost 5 bases, V lost 3 bases, and 16 bases had no gene match. CDR1 and CDR2 from the germline V gene are SGHRS and YFSETQ. This CDR3 contains 18 residues. The CDR3 protein is CASSSPVTSGQLVDTQYF. The CDR3 nucleotides read TGCGCCAGCAGCTCCCCCGTGACTAGCGGTCAACTGGTAGATACGCAGTATTTT.

This rearrangement joins TRBV7-2 to TRBJ2-2; 11 bases align to TRBD2. The V gene's germline CDR1 is SGHTA and CDR2 FQGNSA. The CDR3 loop spans 16 amino acids. J lost 0 bases, V lost 4 bases, and 1 base had no gene match. CDR3 bases: TGTGCCAGCAGCTCTAGCGGGGGGCCGAACACCGGGGAGCTGTTTTTT. This translates into CASSSSGGPNTGELFF.

The chain combines TRBV5-5 with TRBJ1-3, with D hard to call. The CDR3 runs to 17 residues. CDR1 and CDR2 (germline): SGHKS, YYEKEE (reference sequence). Trimming shortened V by 2 bases and J by 3 bases, and 18 bases separated the two germline ends. CDR3 in DNA: TGTGCCAGCAGCTTTACTTTGACTGGAGTCTTTGGAAACACCATATATTTT. It yields the protein CASSFTLTGVFGNTIYF.

DNA of the CDR3: TGTGCCAGCAGTTCTACAGGGACGGACACTGAAGCTTTCTTT. It encodes CASSSTGTDTEAFF. V is TRBV7-9 and J is TRBJ1-1; the D gene is possibly TRBD1 (6 bases). V was trimmed by 6 bases and J by 3 bases, leaving 14 bases between them. Germline loops: CDR1 SEHNR, CDR2 FQNEAQ (reference sequence). CDR3 length: 14 residues.

This chain uses TRBV18 with TRBJ2-1, with D possibly TRBD1 on 8 matching bases. The CDR3 has 17 residues. Trimming took off 3 bases at V and 8 bases at J, with 23 bases between the two ends. Germline loops: CDR1 KGHSH, CDR2 LQKENI. This CDR3 is CASSPPDRGLQFYEQFF. The CDR3 nucleotides read TGTGCCAGCTCACCTCCCGACAGGGGACTACAATTCTATGAGCAGTTCTTC.

V is TRBV29-1 and J is TRBJ2-5; the match to TRBD1 covers 10 bases. This CDR3 contains 12 residues. V lost 7 bases, J lost 5 bases, and 4 bases stayed unmatched. Germline CDR1 reads SQVTM; CDR2 reads ANQGSEA. The CDR3 sequence: CSADRGRETQYF. The CDR3 coding sequence is TGCAGCGCCGACAGGGGGCGGGAGACCCAGTACTTC.